This TCR beta chain was obtained from a study of blood T cell repertoires in COVID-19. Study-wide context: Researchers got acute and convalescent COVID-19 samples from the United States, Italy and Spain. PBMCs, B-cell-depleted T cells, or T cells provided the cDNA or gDNA that made up the material.

Data came from immunoSEQ multiplex PCR; TCRdb stores just in-frame clones and leaves some out. The table includes about 400,000 clones, roughly 89% detected once. Participant reports of clinical history set cohort assignment. Recovered status applied to Cohort 3 donors who had two consecutive negative PCRs. It also applied to those with clearance or with symptom resolution. With respect to this clone: A read error may account for a junction end that differs from germline.

In germline, CDR1 is SSHAT, CDR2 FNYEAQ (reference sequence). The CDR3 is 15 residues long. The sample taken for sequencing was PBMCs or T cells enriched from blood (not recorded which). The receptor was isolated from a woman aged 45-65 years who had recovered from COVID-19. J is TRBJ1-3 and V is TRBV7-7; TRBD1 agrees at 10 bases. This chain's CDR3 is CASSLGTGEAGRIYF. CDR3 DNA: TGTGCTAGCAGCTTGGGGACAGGGGAAGCCGGACGGATATATTTT.